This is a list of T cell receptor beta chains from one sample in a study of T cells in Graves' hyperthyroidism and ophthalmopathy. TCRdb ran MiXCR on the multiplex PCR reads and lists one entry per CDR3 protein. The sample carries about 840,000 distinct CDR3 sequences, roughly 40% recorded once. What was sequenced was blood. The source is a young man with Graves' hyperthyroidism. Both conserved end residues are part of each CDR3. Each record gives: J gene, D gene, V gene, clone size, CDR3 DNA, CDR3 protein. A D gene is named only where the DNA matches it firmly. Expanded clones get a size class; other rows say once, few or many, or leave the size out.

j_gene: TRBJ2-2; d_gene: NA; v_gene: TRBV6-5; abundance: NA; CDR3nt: TGTGCCAGTCGCACGACGGGAATCACCGGGGAGCTGTTTTTT; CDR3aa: CASRTTGITGELFF
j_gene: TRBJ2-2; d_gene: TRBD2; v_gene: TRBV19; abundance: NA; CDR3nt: TGTGCCAGTAGTGCTCCCAACCCGAAGGGGAGGGGTTTTAACACCGGGGAGCTGTTTTTT; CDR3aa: CASSAPNPKGRGFNTGELFF
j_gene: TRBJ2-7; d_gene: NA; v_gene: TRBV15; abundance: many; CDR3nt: TGTGCCACCAGCTCCCAGGGGCGGGAGCAGTACTTC; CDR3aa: CATSSQGREQYF
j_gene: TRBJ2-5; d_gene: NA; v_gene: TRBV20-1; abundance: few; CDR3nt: TGCAGTGCCAGCAGGTCTCTTTACCAAGAGACCCAGTACTTC; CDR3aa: CSASRSLYQETQYF
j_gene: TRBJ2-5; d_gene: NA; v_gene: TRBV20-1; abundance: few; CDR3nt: TGCAGTGCTCGGCGGTATAGGGAAGAGACCCAGTACTTC; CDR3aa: CSARRYREETQYF
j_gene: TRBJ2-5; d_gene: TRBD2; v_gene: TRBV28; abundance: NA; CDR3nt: TGTGCCAGCAGTTCGGGGGGAAGCAATCAGCCCCAGTACTTC; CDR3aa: CASSSGGSNQPQYF
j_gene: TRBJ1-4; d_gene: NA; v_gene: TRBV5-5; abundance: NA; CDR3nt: TGTGCCAGCAGTCAGGACCATGAAAAACTGTTTTTT; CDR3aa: CASSQDHEKLFF
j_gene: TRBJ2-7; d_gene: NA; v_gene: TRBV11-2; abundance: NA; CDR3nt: TGTGCCACCGAGGCGGTTGACGGAATGTACGAGCAGTACTTC; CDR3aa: CATEAVDGMYEQYF
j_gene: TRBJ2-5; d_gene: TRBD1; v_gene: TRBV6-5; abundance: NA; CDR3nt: TGTGCCAGCAGACCGGGACAGGGGAAGATCATGGAGACCCAGTACTTC; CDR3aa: CASRPGQGKIMETQYF
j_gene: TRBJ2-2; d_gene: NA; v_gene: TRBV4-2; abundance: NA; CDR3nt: TGTGCCAGCAGCCTTCCGTCGACCGCCACCGGGGAGCTGTTTTTT; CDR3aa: CASSLPSTATGELFF
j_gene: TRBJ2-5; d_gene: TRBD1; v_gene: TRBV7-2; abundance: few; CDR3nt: TGTGCCAGCAGCCTCGCCCCGGGACAGGGCAAAGAGACCCAGTACTTC; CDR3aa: CASSLAPGQGKETQYF
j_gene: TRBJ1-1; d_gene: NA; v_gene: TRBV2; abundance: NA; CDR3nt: TGTGCCAGCAGTGAAGGGGCCGCCAATGAAGCTTTCTTT; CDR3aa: CASSEGAANEAFF
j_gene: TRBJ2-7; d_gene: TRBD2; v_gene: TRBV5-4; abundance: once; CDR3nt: TGTGCCAGCAGCTTGCAAGCGGGAGTACCCGAGCAGTACTTC; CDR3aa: CASSLQAGVPEQYF
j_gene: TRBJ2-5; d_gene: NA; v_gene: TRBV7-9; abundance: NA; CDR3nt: TGTGCCAGCAGTCCCGCTAATCGAGAGACCCAGTACTTC; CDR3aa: CASSPANRETQYF
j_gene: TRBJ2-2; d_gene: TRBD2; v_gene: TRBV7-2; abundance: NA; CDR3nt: TGTGCCAGCAGGCCTCACCCGACTAGCGGGGGGGAGCTGTTTTTT; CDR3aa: CASRPHPTSGGELFF
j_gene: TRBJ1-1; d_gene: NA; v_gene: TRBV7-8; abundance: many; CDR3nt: TGTGCCAGTTACCACAGGAACACGATCACTGAAGCTTTCTTT; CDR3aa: CASYHRNTITEAFF
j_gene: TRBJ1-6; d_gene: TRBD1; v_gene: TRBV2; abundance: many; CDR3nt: TGTGCCAGCAGCCCGGGACAGTTAAATTCACCCCTCCACTTT; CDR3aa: CASSPGQLNSPLHF
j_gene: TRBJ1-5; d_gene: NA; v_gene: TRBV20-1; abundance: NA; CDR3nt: TGCAGTGCTAGGGATTGGCGCAGGGGAGCCCAGCATTTT; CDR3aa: CSARDWRRGAQHF
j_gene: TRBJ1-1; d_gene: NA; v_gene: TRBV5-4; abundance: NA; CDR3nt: TGTGCCAGCAGCTTCGTTCCGGGCGACACTGAAGCTTTCTTT; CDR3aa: CASSFVPGDTEAFF
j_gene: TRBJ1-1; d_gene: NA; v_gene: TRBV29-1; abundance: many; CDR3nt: TGCAGCGTTGAGTCAGCCGGGGTTGGATCACCGGCTTTCTTT; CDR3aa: CSVESAGVGSPAFF
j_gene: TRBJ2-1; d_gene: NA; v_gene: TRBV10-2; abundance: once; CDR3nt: TGCGCCAGCAGTGAGGGTGCGCCCTCCTACAATGAGCAGTTCTTC; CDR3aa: CASSEGAPSYNEQFF
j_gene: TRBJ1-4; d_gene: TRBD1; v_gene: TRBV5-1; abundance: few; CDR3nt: TGCGCCAGCAGCCTCAGGGACAGGCAGGGTGAAAAACTGTTTTTT; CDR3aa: CASSLRDRQGEKLFF
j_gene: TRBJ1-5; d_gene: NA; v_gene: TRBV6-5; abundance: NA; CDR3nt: TGTGCCATCAGTTACCTGGCCTACAATCAGCCCCAGCATTTT; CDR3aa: CAISYLAYNQPQHF
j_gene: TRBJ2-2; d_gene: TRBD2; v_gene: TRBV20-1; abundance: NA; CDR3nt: TGCAGTGCCTCCCTCAGCGGGGTGCGGGGAAGCAGAGGGGAGCTGTTTTTT; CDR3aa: CSASLSGVRGSRGELFF
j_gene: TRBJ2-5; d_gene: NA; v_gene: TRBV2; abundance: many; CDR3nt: TGTGCCAGCAGGGCGACCCGGGAGAGTAAAGAGACCCAGTACTTC; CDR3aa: CASRATRESKETQYF
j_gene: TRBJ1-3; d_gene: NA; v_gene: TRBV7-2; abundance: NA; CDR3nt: TGTGCCAGCAGCCTCAGACAGTTCTCTGGAAACACCATATATTTT; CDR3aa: CASSLRQFSGNTIYF
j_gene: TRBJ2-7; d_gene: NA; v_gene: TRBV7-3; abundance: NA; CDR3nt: TGTGCCAGCAGCAGGGACCGCCAGGAGTACTTC; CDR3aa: CASSRDRQEYF
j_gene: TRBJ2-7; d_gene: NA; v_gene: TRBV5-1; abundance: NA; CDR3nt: TGCGCCAGCAGCTCGAGCGGACTTCCCGAGCAGTACTTC; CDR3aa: CASSSSGLPEQYF
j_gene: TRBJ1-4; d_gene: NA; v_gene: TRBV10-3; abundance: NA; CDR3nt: TGTGCCATCACGGAGGAAGAGAAACTGTTTTTT; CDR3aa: CAITEEEKLFF
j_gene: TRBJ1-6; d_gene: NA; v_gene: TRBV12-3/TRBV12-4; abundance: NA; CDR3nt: TGTGCCAGCAGTGCGGGGGGAGGTTCACCCCTCCACTTT; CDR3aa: CASSAGGGSPLHF
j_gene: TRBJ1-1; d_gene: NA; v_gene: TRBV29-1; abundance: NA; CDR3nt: TGCAGCGTAAAGGGGGGGGCCGCGAACACTAAAGCTTTCTTT; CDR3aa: CSVKGGAANTKAFF